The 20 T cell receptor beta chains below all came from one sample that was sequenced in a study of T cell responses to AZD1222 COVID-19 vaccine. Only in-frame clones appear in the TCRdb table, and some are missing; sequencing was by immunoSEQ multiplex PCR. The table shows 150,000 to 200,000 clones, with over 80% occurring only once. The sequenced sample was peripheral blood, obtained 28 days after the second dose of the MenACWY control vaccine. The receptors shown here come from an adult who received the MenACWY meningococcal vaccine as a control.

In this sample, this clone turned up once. Written as DNA, the CDR3 is TGTGCCAGTAACCCCGCAGGGGGGTTTGGCAATCAGCCCCAGCATTTT. Encoded protein: CASNPAGGFGNQPQHF. The chain recombines TRBV19 with TRBJ1-5, with 7 bases that match TRBD1. The V gene's germline CDR1 is LNHDA and CDR2 SQIVND (reference sequence). The V and J ends lost 7 bases and 2 bases, in that order; junction bases with no gene match: 11. This CDR3 spans 16 amino acids.

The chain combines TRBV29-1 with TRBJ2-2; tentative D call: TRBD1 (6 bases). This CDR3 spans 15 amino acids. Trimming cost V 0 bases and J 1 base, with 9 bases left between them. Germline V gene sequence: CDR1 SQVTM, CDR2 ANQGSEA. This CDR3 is CSVEEWGLNTGELFF. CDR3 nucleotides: TGCAGCGTTGAAGAGTGGGGGCTGAACACCGGGGAGCTGTTTTTT.

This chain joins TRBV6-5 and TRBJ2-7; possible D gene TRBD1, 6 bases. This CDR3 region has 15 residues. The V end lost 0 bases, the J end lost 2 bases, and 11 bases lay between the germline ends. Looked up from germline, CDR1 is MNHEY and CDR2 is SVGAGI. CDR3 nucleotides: TGTGCCAGCAGTTACTCACGAGGGGGAGCCTACGAGCAGTACTTC. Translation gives CASSYSRGGAYEQYF.

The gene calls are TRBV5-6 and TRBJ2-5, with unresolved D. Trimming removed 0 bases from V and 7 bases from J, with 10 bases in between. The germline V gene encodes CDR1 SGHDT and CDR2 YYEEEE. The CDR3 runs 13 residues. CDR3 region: CASSLAHPGTQYF. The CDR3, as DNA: TGTGCCAGCAGCTTGGCTCACCCGGGGACCCAGTACTTC.

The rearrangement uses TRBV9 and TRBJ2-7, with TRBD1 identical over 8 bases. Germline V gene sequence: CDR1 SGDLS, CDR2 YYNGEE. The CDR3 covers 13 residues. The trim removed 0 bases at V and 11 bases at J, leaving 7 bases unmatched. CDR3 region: CASSVAGTGLEYF. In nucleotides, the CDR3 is TGTGCCAGCAGCGTAGCCGGGACAGGCCTAGAGTACTTC.

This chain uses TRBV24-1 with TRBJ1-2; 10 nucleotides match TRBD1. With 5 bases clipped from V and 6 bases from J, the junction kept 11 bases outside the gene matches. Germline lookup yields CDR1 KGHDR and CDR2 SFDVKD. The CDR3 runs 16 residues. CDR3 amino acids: CATSGGTRTGGDGYTF. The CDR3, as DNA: TGTGCCACCAGTGGTGGAACCCGGACAGGGGGTGATGGCTACACCTTC.

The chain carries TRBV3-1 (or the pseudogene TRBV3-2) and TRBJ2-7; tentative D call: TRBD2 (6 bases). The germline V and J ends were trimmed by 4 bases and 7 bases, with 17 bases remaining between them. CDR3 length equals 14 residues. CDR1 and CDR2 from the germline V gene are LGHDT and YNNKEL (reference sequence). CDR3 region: CASSLLRAGREQYF. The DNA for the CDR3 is TGTGCCAGCAGCCTTCTCCGGGCAGGGAGGGAGCAGTACTTC.

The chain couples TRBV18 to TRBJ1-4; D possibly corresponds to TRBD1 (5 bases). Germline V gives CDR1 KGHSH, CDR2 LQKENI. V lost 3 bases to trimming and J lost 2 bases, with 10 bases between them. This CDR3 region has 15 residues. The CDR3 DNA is TGTGCCAGCTCACCCCCGGGACTTACTAATGAAAAACTGTTTTTT. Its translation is CASSPPGLTNEKLFF.

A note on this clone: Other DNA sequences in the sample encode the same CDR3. In DNA, the CDR3 is TGTGCCAGCAGCTTGGGGACAGCCCAAGAGACCCAGTACTTC. Translated, it gives CASSLGTAQETQYF. The chain recombines TRBV7-9 with TRBJ2-5, with 7 bases aligning to TRBD1. Unmatched junction bases numbered 2, after V lost 3 bases and J lost 1 base. The CDR3 has 14 residues. CDR1 SEHNR and CDR2 FQNEAQ come from the germline V gene (reference sequence).

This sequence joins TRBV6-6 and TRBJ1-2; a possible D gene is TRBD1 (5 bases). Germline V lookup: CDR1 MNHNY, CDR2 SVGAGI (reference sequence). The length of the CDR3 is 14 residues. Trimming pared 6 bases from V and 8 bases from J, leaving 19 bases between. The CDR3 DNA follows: TGTGCCAGCAGGCCCACCCAGGGTAGGAGGGGCTACACCTTC. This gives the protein CASRPTQGRRGYTF.

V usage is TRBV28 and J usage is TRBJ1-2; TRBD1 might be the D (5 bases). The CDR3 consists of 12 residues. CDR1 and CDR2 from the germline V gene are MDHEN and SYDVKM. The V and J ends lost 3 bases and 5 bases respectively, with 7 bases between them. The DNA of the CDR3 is TGTGCCAGCAGTTTCGGGGCGTATGGCTACACCTTC. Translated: CASSFGAYGYTF.

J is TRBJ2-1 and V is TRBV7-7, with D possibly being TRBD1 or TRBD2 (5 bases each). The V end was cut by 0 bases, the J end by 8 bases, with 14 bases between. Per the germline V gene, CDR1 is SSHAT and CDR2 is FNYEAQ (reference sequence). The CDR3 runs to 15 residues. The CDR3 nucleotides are TGTGCCAGCAGCTTAGCGGGACCGGTAGCATATGAGCAGTTCTTC. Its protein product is CASSLAGPVAYEQFF.

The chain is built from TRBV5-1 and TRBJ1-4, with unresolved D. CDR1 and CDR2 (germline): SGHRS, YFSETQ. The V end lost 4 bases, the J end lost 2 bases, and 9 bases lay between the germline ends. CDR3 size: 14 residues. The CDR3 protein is CASSPTTTNEKLFF. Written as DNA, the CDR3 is TGCGCCAGCAGCCCAACTACTACTAATGAAAAACTGTTTTTT.

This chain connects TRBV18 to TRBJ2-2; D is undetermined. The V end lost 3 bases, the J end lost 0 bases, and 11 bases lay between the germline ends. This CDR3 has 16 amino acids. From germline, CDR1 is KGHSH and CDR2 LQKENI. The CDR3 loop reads CASSPLDPTNTGELFF. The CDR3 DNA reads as TGTGCCAGCTCACCCCTGGACCCCACGAACACCGGGGAGCTGTTTTTT.

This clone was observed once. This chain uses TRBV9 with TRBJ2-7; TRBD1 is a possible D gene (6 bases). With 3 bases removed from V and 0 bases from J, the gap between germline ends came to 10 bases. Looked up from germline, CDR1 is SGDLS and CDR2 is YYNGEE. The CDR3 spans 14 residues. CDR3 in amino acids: CASSAGQSSYEQYF. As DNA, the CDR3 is TGTGCCAGCAGCGCCGGACAGAGCTCCTACGAGCAGTACTTC.

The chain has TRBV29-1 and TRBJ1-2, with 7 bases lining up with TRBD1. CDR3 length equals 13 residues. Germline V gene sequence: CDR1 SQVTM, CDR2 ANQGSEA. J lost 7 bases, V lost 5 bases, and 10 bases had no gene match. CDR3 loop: CSVPSQGEGGYTF. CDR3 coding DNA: TGCAGCGTTCCCTCTCAGGGGGAGGGTGGCTACACCTTC. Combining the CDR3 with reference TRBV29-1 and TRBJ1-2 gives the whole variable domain SAVISQKPSRDICQRGTSLTIQCQVDSQVTMMFWYRQQPGQSLTLIATANQGSEATYESGFVIDKFPISRPNLTFSTLTVSNMSPEDSSIYLCSVPSQGEGGYTFGSGTRLTVV.

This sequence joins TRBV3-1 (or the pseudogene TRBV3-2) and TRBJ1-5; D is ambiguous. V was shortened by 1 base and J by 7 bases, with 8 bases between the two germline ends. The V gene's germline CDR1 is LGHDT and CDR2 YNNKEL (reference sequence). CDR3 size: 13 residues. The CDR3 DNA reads TGTGCCAGCAGCCAAGCCCCACCACAGCCCCAGCATTTT. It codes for CASSQAPPQPQHF.

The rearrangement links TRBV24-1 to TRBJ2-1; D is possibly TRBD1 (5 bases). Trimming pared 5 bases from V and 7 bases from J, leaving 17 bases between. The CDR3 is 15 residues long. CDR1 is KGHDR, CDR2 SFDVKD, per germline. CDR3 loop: CATSVPGLGRNEQFF. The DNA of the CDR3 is TGTGCCACCAGTGTTCCGGGTTTGGGGCGGAATGAGCAGTTCTTC.

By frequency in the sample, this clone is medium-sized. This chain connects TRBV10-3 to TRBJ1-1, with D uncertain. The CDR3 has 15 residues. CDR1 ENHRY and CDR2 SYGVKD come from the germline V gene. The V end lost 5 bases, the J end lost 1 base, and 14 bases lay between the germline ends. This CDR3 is CAISYSEDRNTEAFF. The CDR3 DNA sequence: TGTGCCATCAGTTACTCTGAGGACCGGAACACTGAAGCTTTCTTT.

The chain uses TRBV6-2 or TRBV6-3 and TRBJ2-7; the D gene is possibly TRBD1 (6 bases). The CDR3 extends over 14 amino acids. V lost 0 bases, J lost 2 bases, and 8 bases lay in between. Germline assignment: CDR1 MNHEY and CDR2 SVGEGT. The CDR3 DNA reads TGTGCCAGCAGTTACTCGGACAGACCCTACGAGCAGTACTTC. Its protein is CASSYSDRPYEQYF.